These 20 T cell receptor beta chains share one sample of origin, sequenced in a study of shared clonotypes between healthy human individuals. Some clones are missing from TCRdb's copy, which holds only in-frame ones; the method was immunoSEQ multiplex PCR. This table has more than 2 million clones, around 95% appearing once. Sequences were obtained from naive CD4+ T cells sorted from blood. Indicated subset: CD45RA+ positively selected. The receptors were sampled from a man between 18 and 29 years old in good health.

This chain joins TRBV28 and TRBJ1-6; TRBD1 aligns across 7 bases. CDR3 size: 13 residues. J gave up 3 bases and V 10 bases, and 3 bases lay outside the gene matches. The germline V gene encodes CDR1 MDHEN and CDR2 SYDVKM. The DNA for the CDR3 is TGTGCCAACAGGGGCGACTATAATTCACCCCTCCACTTT. The encoded protein is CANRGDYNSPLHF.

CDR3 residues: CASSFIGEAFF. The CDR3 region has the DNA TGTGCCAGCAGCTTCATCGGGGAAGCTTTCTTT. This rearrangement joins TRBV7-6 to TRBJ1-1; D is unclear. Germline V lookup: CDR1 SGHVS, CDR2 FNYEAQ. This CDR3 contains 11 residues. V lost 3 bases to trimming and J lost 8 bases, with 7 bases between them.

The V and J genes are TRBV18 and TRBJ2-7, with D unclear. V was trimmed by 0 bases and J by 7 bases, leaving 10 bases between them. The V gene's germline CDR1 is KGHSH and CDR2 LQKENI. The CDR3 is 13 amino acids. The CDR3 nucleotides read TGTGCCAGCTCACCACCGGTAGGTGAGGAGCAGTACTTC. Its translation: CASSPPVGEEQYF.

This chain uses TRBV9 with TRBJ1-6, with D perhaps TRBD1 (5 bases). CDR3 size: 16 residues. The ends were cut back, 0 bases at V and 10 bases at J, with 17 bases in the middle. Per the germline V gene, CDR1 is SGDLS and CDR2 is YYNGEE. The DNA of the CDR3 is TGTGCCAGCAGCGTAGAACGGGGGGGAAGAGACTCACCCCTCCACTTT. This gives the protein CASSVERGGRDSPLHF.

The V gene is TRBV10-3, the J gene TRBJ2-7; D is uncertain. CDR1 is ENHRY and CDR2 is SYGVKD in the germline V gene. Between the trimmed V and J ends, which lost 3 bases and 5 bases, there was a span of 5 bases. The CDR3 loop spans 11 amino acids. The CDR3 loop reads CAISEGNEQYF. Here the CDR3 DNA reads TGTGCCATCAGTGAAGGGAACGAGCAGTACTTC.

Of note for this clone: Other DNA sequences in this sample translate to the same CDR3. The genes are TRBV6-6 and TRBJ2-7; weak D call: TRBD2 (6 bases). Germline CDR1 MNHNY, CDR2 SVGAGI (reference sequence). The CDR3 is made up of 15 amino acids. V lost 4 bases and J lost 3, with 16 bases in between. CDR3 sequence reads: CASSSPTRGLYEQYF. CDR3 bases: TGTGCCAGCAGTTCGCCGACTAGAGGACTCTACGAGCAGTACTTC.

The CDR3 DNA sequence: TGTGCCAGCAGCGTGTTTGAGGGGGCAGGCACTGAAGCTTTCTTT. Translated, it gives CASSVFEGAGTEAFF. The chain is built from TRBV9 and TRBJ1-1; 7 positions agree with TRBD1. Trimming cost V 2 bases and J 4 bases; bases outside gene matches: 8. This CDR3 is 15 amino acids long. Germline loops: CDR1 SGDLS, CDR2 YYNGEE.

This clone was picked up one time. The chain carries TRBV5-8 and TRBJ1-5; D is ambiguous. From germline, CDR1 is SGHTS and CDR2 YDEGEE. The CDR3 is 13 residues long. Trimming took 1 base from V and 7 from J, leaving 9 bases between them. The DNA for the CDR3 is TGTGCCAGCAGCTTGATTGTGGGACAGCCCCAGCATTTT. Translation: CASSLIVGQPQHF.

The chain uses TRBV6-5 and TRBJ2-2; no firm D call. V lost 2 bases, J lost 4 bases, and 11 bases lay in between. This CDR3 comprises 15 residues. The germline CDR1 and CDR2 sequences are MNHEY and SVGAGI. The DNA of the CDR3 is TGTGCCAGCAGTTACCTAGTAACGGGCACCGGGGAGCTGTTTTTT. This translates into CASSYLVTGTGELFF.

This chain uses TRBV6-1 with TRBJ2-2; D may be TRBD1 (6 bases). Germline CDR1 and CDR2: MNHNS and SASEGT. This CDR3 comprises 15 residues. Trimming shortened V by 6 bases and J by 0 bases, and 11 bases separated the two germline ends. This CDR3 reads CASRKGHSNTGELFF. As DNA, the CDR3 is TGTGCCAGCAGGAAGGGACACTCGAACACCGGGGAGCTGTTTTTT.

This clone has only one observation. The sample has other DNA sequences that encode this CDR3 too. The V and J genes are TRBV7-2 and TRBJ2-7; TRBD2 matches 9 bases. The germline V gene has CDR1 SGHTA and CDR2 FQGNSA. V shed 2 bases and J 4 bases; nucleotides not matched to a gene: 3. The CDR3 runs 14 residues. CDR3 sequence reads: CASSLLAGTYEQYF. DNA of the CDR3: TGTGCCAGCAGCTTACTAGCGGGGACATACGAGCAGTACTTC. Full variable domain (remainder filled in from reference TRBV7-2 and TRBJ2-7): GAGVSQSPSNKVTEKGKDVELRCDPISGHTALYWYRQSLGQGLEFLIYFQGNSAPDKSGLPSDRFSAERTGGSVSTLTIQRTQQEDSAVYLCASSLLAGTYEQYFGPGTRLTVT.

The chain has TRBV6-1 and TRBJ2-3, with D maybe TRBD2 (8 bases). Germline V gives CDR1 MNHNS, CDR2 SASEGT. The CDR3 is 16 amino acids. V lost 2 bases and J lost 8, with 20 bases in between. CDR3 amino acids: CASSESGGTVHGTQYF. DNA for the CDR3: TGTGCCAGCAGTGAATCGGGGGGGACAGTACACGGTACGCAGTATTTT.

The J gene is TRBJ2-1, the V gene TRBV2; D may be TRBD1 or TRBD2 (6 bases each). V was clipped by 7 bases and J by 3 bases, with 16 bases between them. Germline V gives CDR1 SNHLY, CDR2 FYNNEI. The CDR3 totals 15 residues. The CDR3 here is CASTQGGNIYNEQFF. Here the CDR3 DNA reads TGTGCCAGCACCCAAGGGGGGAATATCTACAATGAGCAGTTCTTC.

The chain links TRBV4-1 to TRBJ1-1; D might be TRBD1 (6 bases). The CDR3 totals 14 residues. Germline V gives CDR1 MGHRA, CDR2 YSYEKL. V lost 2 bases and J 1 base, leaving 8 bases between the germline ends. The CDR3 region has the DNA TGCGCCAGCAGCCAACAGACAGGGAACACTGAAGCTTTCTTT. It encodes CASSQQTGNTEAFF.

V gene TRBV7-8 combines with J gene TRBJ2-1, with 11 bases matching TRBD2. Germline values: CDR1 SGHVS, CDR2 FQNEAQ. V lost 5 bases, J lost 7 bases, and 13 bases stayed unmatched. The CDR3 is made up of 17 amino acids. DNA of the CDR3: TGTGCCAGCAGCGGAATCCGACTAGCGGGGAGACGGAATGAGCAGTTCTTC. Translation gives CASSGIRLAGRRNEQFF.

The chain is built from TRBV5-1 and TRBJ2-3, with TRBD1 matching over 7 bases. V dropped 3 bases and J dropped 3; count of bases not matched to a gene: 7. This CDR3 is 15 amino acids long. In germline, CDR1 is SGHRS, CDR2 YFSETQ. CDR3 amino acids: CASSWTGTATDTQYF. CDR3 coding DNA: TGCGCCAGCAGCTGGACCGGGACAGCGACAGATACGCAGTATTTT.

V usage is TRBV30 and J usage is TRBJ1-1; 9 bases fit TRBD1. V shed 2 bases, J shed 0 bases, and the junction held 7 bases outside the gene matches. This CDR3 region has 16 residues. CDR1 and CDR2 from the germline V gene are GTSNPN and SVGIG (reference sequence). CDR3 nucleotide sequence: TGTGCCTGGAGTTACGACAGGGGGGTTTTGAACACTGAAGCTTTCTTT. It specifies CAWSYDRGVLNTEAFF.

CDR3: CATVAPPPSSYEQYF. The CDR3 region has the DNA TGTGCCACCGTCGCGCCCCCCCCAAGCTCCTACGAGCAGTACTTC. The chain recombines TRBV6-1 with TRBJ2-7, with D uncertain. With 10 bases removed from V and 0 bases from J, the gap between germline ends came to 19 bases. Looked up from germline, CDR1 is MNHNS and CDR2 is SASEGT. The CDR3 totals 15 residues.

The chain links TRBV15 to TRBJ2-2, with 8 bases lining up with TRBD2. Germline loops: CDR1 LNHNV, CDR2 YYDKDF (reference sequence). This CDR3 spans 17 amino acids. V was clipped by 6 bases and J by 3 bases; unmatched bases: 12. The DNA for the CDR3 is TGTGCCACCAGACAACCGGGGGGGCGATTTGACACCGGGGAGCTGTTTTTT. As protein: CATRQPGGRFDTGELFF.

The CDR3 here is CASSREMNYGYTF. CDR3 bases: TGTGCCAGCAGCCGCGAAATGAACTATGGCTACACCTTC. The chain combines TRBV5-4 with TRBJ1-2; D uncertain. The V gene's germline CDR1 is SGHNT and CDR2 YYREEE (reference sequence). V was clipped by 4 bases and J by 2 bases, with 9 bases between them. This CDR3 has 13 amino acids.